This TCR beta chain emerged from a study of blood T cells in healthy people across ages. Points from the study as a whole: Estimates of total diversity, which came from one million sequenced T cells, were considered to be underestimates. As age increased, TCR beta diversity per million T cells fell in a roughly linear fashion. Any conclusive comparison of naive versus antigen-experienced cells was prevented by using unsorted PBMCs.

A sample-barcoded 5' primer and a J-beta primer mix were used in a second PCR of roughly 7 to 11 cycles. One entry per CDR3 protein results from TCRdb running MiXCR on the 5' RACE reads. This sample yields about 730,000 distinct CDR3 sequences, of which around 40% are seen a single time; 20% belongs to the top ten. With 5 bases removed from V and 8 bases from J, the gap between germline ends came to 13 bases. The length of the CDR3 is 13 residues. The germline V gene encodes CDR1 MNHEY and CDR2 SVGEGT. In this sample, this clonotype turned up a few times. Its antigen is still unknown. V and J are TRBV6-2 or TRBV6-3 and TRBJ2-1, with D perhaps matching TRBD2 (6 bases). The source material was blood. The clonotype originates from a woman aged 60-75 years in good health. The CDR3 is CASSPRLVYEQFF. For the CDR3, the DNA is TGTGCCAGCAGTCCGAGACTAGTTTATGAGCAGTTCTTC.